The 30 T cell receptor beta chains below come from one sample, sequenced in a study of T cells in localized non-small cell lung cancer (TCRdb year 2020). Receptors were amplified or captured by the immunoSEQ multiplex PCR assay. TCRdb provides this immuneACCESS table in a form limited to in-frame rearrangements. Some clones are lacking; in checked studies, under half of them reflect an unresolved V gene, and why the rest are absent is not known. Counted in this sample were approximately 18,000 clones; around 86% of them appeared once. Together, the top ten hold approximately 24% of the sample. The sequences come from peripheral blood, collected before any cancer treatment. These receptors originate from an older female donor with stage I lung adenocarcinoma.

The chain uses TRBV2 and TRBJ1-5; no reliable D call. Trimming took 5 bases from V and 1 from J, leaving 12 bases between them. The CDR3 covers 15 residues. Germline lookup yields CDR1 SNHLY and CDR2 FYNNEI. The CDR3 protein is CASSPLVRSNQPQHF. The CDR3 nucleotides are TGTGCCAGCAGTCCTCTTGTCAGGAGCAATCAGCCCCAGCATTTT.

J is TRBJ2-6 and V is TRBV2; unclear D gene. This CDR3 is 16 amino acids long. Trimming stripped 7 bases from V and 0 bases from J, with 13 bases between. Germline CDR1 reads SNHLY; CDR2 reads FYNNEI. CDR3 bases: TGTGCCAGCATCTTAATGTTTCGCTCTGGGGCCAACGTCCTGACTTTC. Its translation: CASILMFRSGANVLTF.

The rearrangement joins TRBV30 to TRBJ1-5; 9 bases align to TRBD1. The length of the CDR3 is 14 residues. With 2 bases clipped from V and 4 bases from J, the junction kept 3 bases outside the gene matches. Germline V gives CDR1 GTSNPN, CDR2 SVGIG (reference sequence). The CDR3 DNA follows: TGTGCCTGGAGTTCCGGGACAGGGAATCAGCCCCAGCATTTT. Protein sequence: CAWSSGTGNQPQHF.

Concerning this clone itself: Its ends do not fully match the called genes, so a read error is possible. Other DNA sequences in this specimen translate into the identical CDR3. CDR3: CASSLWPGDNRYEQYF. CDR3 nucleotide sequence: TGTGCTAGCAGCTTATGGCCCGGGGATAATAGATACGAGCAGTACTTC. The V call is TRBV7-9, the J call TRBJ2-7; maybe TRBD2 (5 bases). The CDR3 has 16 residues. The germline CDR1 and CDR2 sequences are SEHNR and FQNEAQ (reference sequence).

V gene TRBV5-1 combines with J gene TRBJ2-2; D remains ambiguous. Germline CDR1 SGHRS, CDR2 YFSETQ. The CDR3 spans 13 residues. V was trimmed by 0 bases and J by 8 bases, leaving 8 bases between them. The chain's CDR3 is CASSLAMSGELFF. The CDR3 DNA is TGCGCCAGCAGCTTGGCCATGTCTGGGGAGCTGTTTTTT. Full variable domain (outside the CDR3, taken from reference TRBV5-1 and TRBJ2-2): KAGVTQTPRYLIKTRGQQVTLSCSPISGHRSVSWYQQTPGQGLQFLFEYFSETQRNKGNFPGRFSGRQFSNSRSEMNVSTLELGDSALYLCASSLAMSGELFFGEGSRLTVL.

This sequence joins TRBV9 and TRBJ2-7; D possibly matches TRBD1 or TRBD2 (5 bases each). The CDR3 covers 15 residues. The germline V gene encodes CDR1 SGDLS and CDR2 YYNGEE. Trimming removed 3 bases from V and 1 base from J, with 14 bases in between. CDR3 in DNA: TGTGCCAGCAGCGAGAGAGGGGACGGGTCCTACGAGCAGTACTTC. Translation: CASSERGDGSYEQYF. Supplemented by reference TRBV9 and TRBJ2-7, the full variable domain reads DSGVTQTPKHLITATGQRVTLRCSPRSGDLSVYWYQQSLDQGLQFLIQYYNGEERAKGNILERFSAQQFPDLHSELNLSSLELGDSALYFCASSERGDGSYEQYFGPGTRLTVT.

This chain links TRBV29-1 with TRBJ1-1; a possible D gene is TRBD1 (5 bases). Trimming removed 6 bases at V and 1 base at J, with 12 bases between. The CDR3 runs 13 residues. CDR1 is SQVTM and CDR2 is ANQGSEA in the germline V gene. The CDR3 spells CSVGDGANTEAFF. CDR3 coding DNA: TGCAGCGTCGGGGACGGAGCGAACACTGAAGCTTTCTTT.

The chain joins TRBV18 to TRBJ2-2, with TRBD1 as a possible D gene (5 bases). Germline V gene data show CDR1 as KGHSH and CDR2 as LQKENI. The CDR3 has 15 residues. V shed 3 bases and J shed 4 bases, with 12 bases lying between them. CDR3 DNA sequence: TGTGCCAGCTCACCCGAACAGGTTTCCACCGGGGAGCTGTTTTTT. Protein sequence: CASSPEQVSTGELFF.

The rearrangement links TRBV10-3 to TRBJ1-1, with D perhaps TRBD1 (5 bases). Germline V gene sequence: CDR1 ENHRY, CDR2 SYGVKD. The CDR3 has 14 residues. The V end lost 8 bases, the J end lost 5 bases, and 18 bases lay between the germline ends. CDR3 protein: CAIRPRGPSTEAFF. CDR3 nucleotide sequence: TGTGCCATCCGACCGAGGGGACCCTCTACTGAAGCTTTCTTT.

V is TRBV28 and J is TRBJ1-3; D is perhaps TRBD1 (6 bases). The V end was cut by 3 bases, the J end by 3 bases, with 15 bases between. CDR3 length: 16 residues. The germline CDR1 and CDR2 sequences are MDHEN and SYDVKM. The CDR3 region is CASSLEGGGYGNTIYF. The DNA of the CDR3 is TGTGCCAGCAGTTTGGAGGGGGGCGGTTATGGAAACACCATATATTTT. The variable domain in full, completed from reference TRBV28 and TRBJ1-3, reads DVKVTQSSRYLVKRTGEKVFLECVQDMDHENMFWYRQDPGLGLRLIYFSYDVKMKEKGDIPEGYSVSREKKERFSLILESASTNQTSMYLCASSLEGGGYGNTIYFGEGSWLTVV.

The gene calls are TRBV6-6 and TRBJ1-3; D gene uncertain. Germline assignment: CDR1 MNHNY and CDR2 SVGAGI (reference sequence). The CDR3 extends over 12 amino acids. The V end was cut by 6 bases, the J end by 0 bases, with 3 bases between. CDR3 DNA sequence: TGTGCCAGCAGCCGCTCTGGAAACACCATATATTTT. It translates to CASSRSGNTIYF.

This chain links TRBV7-2 with TRBJ1-1; tentatively, D is TRBD1 (6 bases). This CDR3 has 14 residues. Germline lookup yields CDR1 SGHTA and CDR2 FQGNSA. V lost 4 bases and J lost 11, with 20 bases in between. The CDR3 DNA follows: TGTGCCAGCAGCTCCCTAGACAGGTATCAAATGGCTTTCTTT. This codes for CASSSLDRYQMAFF.

The V call is TRBV7-9, the J call TRBJ1-1; maybe TRBD1 (6 bases). Germline values: CDR1 SEHNR, CDR2 FQNEAQ (reference sequence). This CDR3 comprises 16 residues. Deletions cut 1 base from V and 3 bases from J, with 15 bases between. The CDR3 is CASSLDIAGAHTEAFF. CDR3 coding DNA: TGTGCCAGCAGCTTAGATATTGCGGGGGCTCACACTGAAGCTTTCTTT.

As to this clone: The germline gene is not matched at one end of the junction; a read error may be the cause. This chain uses TRBV30 with TRBJ2-5; 10 nucleotides line up with TRBD2. The CDR3 loop spans 16 amino acids. Germline loops: CDR1 GTSNPN, CDR2 SVGIG (reference sequence). Here the CDR3 reads CAWGVVPSGGGETQYF. The CDR3 coding sequence is TGTGCCTGGGGTGTAGTGCCTAGCGGGGGAGGAGAGACCCAGTACTTC.

The chain joins TRBV7-9 to TRBJ1-2; 9 positions match TRBD1. The trim removed 1 base at V and 6 bases at J, leaving 6 bases unmatched. The CDR3 is made up of 15 amino acids. Germline lookup yields CDR1 SEHNR and CDR2 FQNEAQ (reference sequence). The chain's CDR3 is CASSLGDREMDGYTF. DNA of the CDR3: TGTGCCAGCAGCTTAGGGGACAGGGAAATGGATGGCTACACCTTC.

The chain has TRBV6-1 and TRBJ1-5; D remains unclear. CDR3 length equals 12 residues. In germline, CDR1 is MNHNS, CDR2 SASEGT. Trimming left V 4 bases short and J 3 bases short, with 4 bases between. CDR3 DNA sequence: TGTGCCAGCAGTGCCATCAATCAGCCCCAGCATTTT. Its translation is CASSAINQPQHF.

The chain has TRBV11-1 and TRBJ2-2; the match to TRBD2 covers 11 bases. This CDR3 region has 17 residues. Germline V gives CDR1 SGHAT, CDR2 FQDESV (reference sequence). The J segment lost 2 bases and the V segment lost 2 bases, leaving 4 bases of the junction unmatched. The CDR3 sequence is CASSLTSGGLNTGELFF. CDR3 DNA: TGTGCCAGCAGCTTAACTAGCGGGGGTCTAAACACCGGGGAGCTGTTTTTT.

This clone showed up just once. The chain links TRBV5-6 to TRBJ2-5; the D is unclear. The CDR3 is 11 residues long. Looked up from germline, CDR1 is SGHDT and CDR2 is YYEEEE. Trimming left V 4 bases short and J 5 bases short, with 6 bases between. This CDR3 is CASSDVETQYF. CDR3 DNA sequence: TGTGCCAGCAGCGACGTTGAGACCCAGTACTTC.

The rearrangement links TRBV5-1 to TRBJ1-6, with D unresolved. Trimming pared 0 bases from V and 10 bases from J, leaving 8 bases between. The CDR3 is 13 amino acids. Per the germline V gene, CDR1 is SGHRS and CDR2 is YFSETQ. CDR3: CASSLAGRSPLHF. The CDR3 DNA reads TGCGCCAGCAGCTTGGCCGGGAGATCACCCCTCCACTTT.

The V and J genes are TRBV7-2 and TRBJ1-5; D not certain. The CDR3 totals 14 residues. The V end lost 0 bases, the J end lost 7 bases, and 10 bases lay between the germline ends. The germline V gene has CDR1 SGHTA and CDR2 FQGNSA. The CDR3 spells CASSLAGGDQPQHF. For the CDR3, the DNA is TGTGCCAGCAGCTTAGCTGGAGGAGACCAGCCCCAGCATTTT.

The V gene is TRBV7-3, the J gene TRBJ2-2; D is undetermined. The V end lost 2 bases, the J end lost 2 bases, and 9 bases lay between the germline ends. The CDR3 covers 15 residues. Germline-derived CDR1 and CDR2 are SGHTA and FQGTGA. CDR3 DNA: TGTGCCAGCAGCTTAGTAAGCCTAAACACCGGGGAGCTGTTTTTT. This encodes CASSLVSLNTGELFF.

The V call is TRBV28, the J call TRBJ1-1; D is possibly TRBD1 (6 bases). Germline V gene data show CDR1 as MDHEN and CDR2 as SYDVKM. The CDR3 is 13 amino acids. V was shortened by 6 bases and J by 3 bases, with 11 bases between the two germline ends. The CDR3 protein is CASSLWGHTEAFF. CDR3 sequence (DNA): TGTGCCAGCAGCCTTTGGGGGCACACTGAAGCTTTCTTT.

V usage is TRBV30 and J usage is TRBJ2-5; 9 bases match TRBD2. From germline, CDR1 is GTSNPN and CDR2 SVGIG (reference sequence). The length of the CDR3 is 13 residues. The J segment lost 9 bases and the V segment lost 2 bases, leaving 7 bases of the junction unmatched. The CDR3 loop reads CAWSLAGGGAQYF. DNA for the CDR3: TGTGCCTGGAGTCTAGCGGGCGGGGGGGCCCAGTACTTC.

V is TRBV4-1 and J is TRBJ1-2, with TRBD1 matching over 7 bases. The germline gives CDR1 MGHRA, CDR2 YSYEKL. This CDR3 has 15 residues. V shed 6 bases and J 2 bases; nucleotides not matched to a gene: 9. The CDR3 sequence: CASSLSSGQNYGYTF. In DNA, the CDR3 is TGCGCCAGCAGTCTATCCTCGGGACAGAACTATGGCTACACCTTC.

The chain joins TRBV4-1 to TRBJ1-1; D call uncertain. There are 16 residues in the CDR3. Per germline, CDR1 MGHRA and CDR2 YSYEKL. V gave up 1 base and J gave up 1 base, with 13 bases separating them. DNA of the CDR3: TGCGCCAGCAGCCAAGTTTACGGCGGCGGGAACACTGAAGCTTTCTTT. It yields the protein CASSQVYGGGNTEAFF.

The chain carries TRBV30 and TRBJ1-5; no clear D gene. V was shortened by 1 base and J by 7 bases, with 11 bases between the two germline ends. The germline V gene encodes CDR1 GTSNPN and CDR2 SVGIG (reference sequence). The CDR3 is made up of 13 amino acids. This CDR3 reads CAWSGQGRQPQHF. The CDR3 DNA sequence: TGTGCCTGGAGTGGCCAAGGCAGGCAGCCCCAGCATTTT. Supplemented by reference TRBV30 and TRBJ1-5, the full variable domain reads SQTIHQWPATLVQPVGSPLSLECTVEGTSNPNLYWYRQAAGRGLQLLFYSVGIGQISSEVPQNLSASRPQDRQFILSSKKLLLSDSGFYLCAWSGQGRQPQHFGDGTRLSIL.

This chain connects TRBV6-5 to TRBJ2-5, with TRBD1 identical over 9 bases. Germline-derived CDR1 and CDR2 are MNHEY and SVGAGI. There are 14 residues in the CDR3. V dropped 4 bases and J dropped 4; count of bases not matched to a gene: 4. The CDR3 loop is CASSSADRGETQYF. CDR3 nucleotides: TGTGCCAGCAGTTCCGCGGACAGGGGAGAGACCCAGTACTTC.

The chain recombines TRBV19 with TRBJ1-5; 7 nucleotides agree with TRBD1. Germline V gives CDR1 LNHDA, CDR2 SQIVND (reference sequence). With V trimmed by 0 bases and J by 2 bases, 1 base remained unmatched. This CDR3 spans 15 amino acids. This CDR3 is CASSIEGTGNQPQHF. The CDR3, as DNA: TGTGCCAGTAGTATAGAAGGGACAGGCAATCAGCCCCAGCATTTT.

The chain has TRBV7-8 and TRBJ1-2; weak D call: TRBD1 (6 bases). Trimming took 5 bases from V and 2 from J, leaving 15 bases between them. The CDR3 is made up of 15 amino acids. The V gene's germline CDR1 is SGHVS and CDR2 FQNEAQ. Written as DNA, the CDR3 is TGTGCCAGCAGCCTACCCGCAGGGGCGAACTATGGCTACACCTTC. It specifies CASSLPAGANYGYTF.

This chain joins TRBV14 and TRBJ1-2; no definite D call. CDR3 length equals 17 residues. V shed 0 bases and J shed 2 bases, with 16 bases lying between them. Per the germline V gene, CDR1 is SGHDN and CDR2 is FVKESK. CDR3 bases: TGTGCCAGCAGCCAAGATATCGATGAAGAAAGAAACTATGGCTACACCTTC. Translating it yields CASSQDIDEERNYGYTF.